The 15 T cell receptor beta chains reported below all come from one sample, sequenced in a study of blood T cell repertoires in COVID-19. Sequencing used immunoSEQ multiplex PCR; TCRdb keeps in-frame clones, though not all of them. The data hold about 240,000 clones, with 85% observed a single time. The sequencing sample was made of peripheral blood. Receptor source: a woman in her fifties or sixties with active or convalescent COVID-19.

This rearrangement joins TRBV5-1 to TRBJ1-2; TRBD1 might be the D (5 bases). Trimming removed 3 bases at V and 5 bases at J, with 26 bases between. Germline values: CDR1 SGHRS, CDR2 YFSETQ. The CDR3 loop spans 18 amino acids. Here the CDR3 reads CASSSTGIQVSVEYGYTF. In DNA form, the CDR3 reads TGCGCCAGCAGCTCCACAGGTATACAGGTTTCTGTGGAGTATGGCTACACCTTC.

The chain carries TRBV7-9 and TRBJ2-2; 8 bases are shared with TRBD2. In germline, CDR1 is SEHNR, CDR2 FQNEAQ (reference sequence). The CDR3 has 15 amino acids. The junction had 7 bases not matched to a gene; V was cut back by 8 bases and J by 2 bases. DNA for the CDR3: TGTGCCAGCCGGCTACTAGCGGAAAACACCGGGGAGCTGTTTTTT. Amino acids: CASRLLAENTGELFF.

This chain uses TRBV18 with TRBJ1-5; unclear D gene. The V and J ends lost 2 bases and 4 bases respectively, with 12 bases between them. This CDR3 is built from 15 residues. Germline lookup yields CDR1 KGHSH and CDR2 LQKENI. CDR3 sequence (DNA): TGTGCCAGCTCACCAGGCCCGAAACAGAATCAGCCCCAGCATTTT. Protein product: CASSPGPKQNQPQHF.

The V gene is TRBV7-2, the J gene TRBJ2-5, with TRBD2 matching 7 bases. Trimming took 5 bases from V and 6 from J; bases not matched to a gene: 12. CDR1 is SGHTA and CDR2 is FQGNSA in the germline V gene. This CDR3 contains 15 residues. In DNA, the CDR3 is TGTGCCAGCAGCGACAAGAGCGGGGACGGGAAGACCCAGTACTTC. Amino acid sequence: CASSDKSGDGKTQYF. Based on the CDR3 plus reference TRBV7-2 and TRBJ2-5, the full variable domain is GAGVSQSPSNKVTEKGKDVELRCDPISGHTALYWYRQSLGQGLEFLIYFQGNSAPDKSGLPSDRFSAERTGGSVSTLTIQRTQQEDSAVYLCASSDKSGDGKTQYFGPGTRLLVL.

The genes are TRBV12-3 or TRBV12-4 and TRBJ2-1, with 8 bases fitting TRBD2. The CDR3 contains 11 residues. V shed 3 bases, J shed 12 bases, and the junction held 1 base outside the gene matches. CDR3 sequence reads: CASSLAGGQFF. CDR3 DNA sequence: TGTGCCAGCAGTTTGGCGGGGGGGCAGTTCTTC.

The chain recombines TRBV7-3 with TRBJ1-1; perhaps TRBD1 as D (5 bases). The CDR3 sequence is 13 residues long. CDR1 is SGHTA and CDR2 is FQGTGA in the germline V gene. Trimming pared 5 bases from V and 6 bases from J, leaving 13 bases between. The CDR3 region has the DNA TGTGCCAGCAGCCGCACCCAGGGTTCTGAAGCTTTCTTT. Translation: CASSRTQGSEAFF.

The chain is built from TRBV5-1 and TRBJ1-4, with D possibly being TRBD1 (5 bases). Trimming took off 4 bases at V and 0 bases at J, with 28 bases between the two ends. CDR1 SGHRS and CDR2 YFSETQ come from the germline V gene. This CDR3 comprises 21 residues. The CDR3 spells CASSETPPGGFSSATNEKLFF. CDR3 nucleotide sequence: TGCGCCAGCAGCGAGACGCCCCCGGGGGGATTTTCTTCGGCAACTAATGAAAAACTGTTTTTT.

The V call is TRBV11-2, the J call TRBJ2-7, with 8 bases lining up with TRBD1. J gave up 1 base and V 6 bases, and 5 bases lay outside the gene matches. Germline V gene lookup returns CDR1 SGHAT and CDR2 FQNNGV. CDR3 length: 14 residues. CDR3 amino acids: CASSPDRGSYEQYF. For the CDR3, the DNA is TGTGCCAGCAGTCCTGACAGGGGATCCTACGAGCAGTACTTC.

V gene TRBV6-5 combines with J gene TRBJ2-7; D might be TRBD1 (6 bases). V shed 6 bases and J shed 2 bases, with 14 bases lying between them. Germline V gene data show CDR1 as MNHEY and CDR2 as SVGAGI. The CDR3 is made up of 14 amino acids. The DNA of the CDR3 is TGTGCCAGCAGGGGGGAAGGGACAACCTACGAGCAGTACGTC. Its protein is CASRGEGTTYEQYV.

This chain uses TRBV18 with TRBJ2-7; tentative D call: TRBD2 (5 bases). The CDR3 has 14 residues. The germline gives CDR1 KGHSH, CDR2 LQKENI. V dropped 4 bases and J dropped 2 bases, with 12 bases sitting between them. The CDR3 coding sequence is TGTGCCAGCTCACGGGGAGCGCTAACCTACGAGCAGTACTTC. Amino acid sequence: CASSRGALTYEQYF.

The chain couples TRBV7-9 to TRBJ1-6, with 9 bases fitting TRBD1. Germline CDR1 is SEHNR and CDR2 is FQNEAQ (reference sequence). The CDR3 contains 15 residues. After removal of 5 bases from V and 7 bases from J, the junction contained 6 bases not matched to a gene. The CDR3 DNA is TGTGCCAGCAGCGACGGGACAGGGAACAATTCACCCCTCCACTTT. It yields the protein CASSDGTGNNSPLHF.

The chain couples TRBV27 to TRBJ2-5; TRBD2 matches at 13 bases. Per the germline V gene, CDR1 is MNHEY and CDR2 is SMNVEV (reference sequence). With 5 bases clipped from V and 2 bases from J, the junction kept 5 bases outside the gene matches. The CDR3 consists of 16 residues. As DNA, the CDR3 is TGTGCCAGCAGTCCGGGGACTAGCGGGATGCAAGAGACCCAGTACTTC. This codes for CASSPGTSGMQETQYF.

The chain joins TRBV28 to TRBJ2-7; TRBD2 might be the D (5 bases). CDR3 length equals 13 residues. The V and J ends lost 4 bases and 2 bases respectively, with 9 bases between them. Per the germline V gene, CDR1 is MDHEN and CDR2 is SYDVKM. The CDR3: CASSSPGTYEQYV. CDR3 bases: TGTGCCAGCAGTTCCCCCGGGACCTACGAGCAGTACGTC.

The chain joins TRBV5-5 to TRBJ1-6, with TRBD1 matching 8 bases. Germline loops: CDR1 SGHKS, CDR2 YYEKEE (reference sequence). Trimming cost V 4 bases and J 8 bases; bases outside gene matches: 8. The CDR3 loop spans 15 amino acids. CDR3 nucleotide sequence: TGTGCCAGCAGCCCAGACAGGGGCGGGGATTCACCCCTCCACTTT. Protein sequence: CASSPDRGGDSPLHF. Using reference TRBV5-5 and TRBJ1-6 for the parts outside the CDR3, the full variable domain is DAGVTQSPTHLIKTRGQQVTLRCSPISGHKSVSWYQQVLGQGPQFIFQYYEKEERGRGNFPDRFSARQFPNYSSELNVNALLLGDSALYLCASSPDRGGDSPLHFGNGTRLTVT.

The chain recombines TRBV18 with TRBJ1-4, with D maybe TRBD1 (6 bases). The V end lost 3 bases, the J end lost 0 bases, and 11 bases lay between the germline ends. The length of the CDR3 is 16 residues. Germline-derived CDR1 and CDR2 are KGHSH and LQKENI. The CDR3 protein is CASSPISGATNEKLFF. DNA for the CDR3: TGTGCCAGCTCACCTATTTCAGGGGCAACTAATGAAAAACTGTTTTTT.